Presented here are 13 T cell receptor beta chains from one specimen sequenced in a study of T cell responses to AZD1222 COVID-19 vaccine. Profiling relied on immunoSEQ multiplex PCR, and the TCRdb table lists in-frame clones only, not all of them. The sample shows roughly 96,000 clones, roughly nine tenths of them seen only once. The specimen was peripheral blood, collected on day 0 of AZD1222 vaccination. Every receptor here comes from an adult in good health.

The rearrangement uses TRBV19 and TRBJ1-5; 9 bases line up with TRBD1. This CDR3 contains 15 residues. Germline V gene lookup returns CDR1 LNHDA and CDR2 SQIVND (reference sequence). V lost 6 bases and J lost 3; bases outside the gene matches: 6. The CDR3 spells CASSQTGGSNQPQHF. The CDR3 DNA sequence: TGTGCCAGTAGCCAGACAGGGGGGTCCAATCAGCCCCAGCATTTT.

The V gene is TRBV6-5, the J gene TRBJ1-2; D perhaps matches TRBD1 (6 bases). Germline loops: CDR1 MNHEY, CDR2 SVGAGI. The CDR3 consists of 14 residues. Deletions cut 7 bases from V and 1 base from J, with 13 bases between. The DNA for the CDR3 is TGTGCCAGCATACAATCAGGGGATAACTATGGCTACACCTTC. Its protein is CASIQSGDNYGYTF.

This clone appeared once. The rearrangement uses TRBV19 and TRBJ2-2, with D maybe TRBD2 (6 bases). V was shortened by 10 bases and J by 1 base, with 13 bases between the two germline ends. Germline values: CDR1 LNHDA, CDR2 SQIVND (reference sequence). The CDR3 totals 14 residues. For the CDR3, the DNA is TGTGCCACTCCAATCGGGGGGAACACCGGGGAGCTGTTTTTT. Protein product: CATPIGGNTGELFF.

The gene calls are TRBV7-2 and TRBJ1-5; TRBD1 matches 10 bases. Germline CDR1 reads SGHTA; CDR2 reads FQGNSA. The ends lost 1 base at V and 2 bases at J; junction bases unmatched: 5. This CDR3 is built from 17 residues. CDR3 sequence: CASSLVGGTGGNQPQHF. The CDR3 DNA follows: TGTGCCAGCAGCTTAGTGGGTGGGACAGGGGGCAATCAGCCCCAGCATTTT. Full variable domain (outside the CDR3, taken from reference TRBV7-2 and TRBJ1-5): GAGVSQSPSNKVTEKGKDVELRCDPISGHTALYWYRQSLGQGLEFLIYFQGNSAPDKSGLPSDRFSAERTGGSVSTLTIQRTQQEDSAVYLCASSLVGGTGGNQPQHFGDGTRLSIL.

The table lists this clone with a count of one. The chain combines TRBV18 with TRBJ2-7; D gene unclear. The CDR3 spans 13 residues. V lost 2 bases and J 3 bases, leaving 8 bases between the germline ends. Germline V gene sequence: CDR1 KGHSH, CDR2 LQKENI. The CDR3 sequence: CASSPFSGYEQYF. The DNA for the CDR3 is TGTGCCAGCTCACCATTTTCAGGCTACGAGCAGTACTTC.

The genes are TRBV6-5 and TRBJ2-1; D not resolved. The CDR3 loop spans 12 amino acids. CDR1 MNHEY and CDR2 SVGAGI come from the germline V gene. V shed 6 bases and J shed 4 bases, with 7 bases lying between them. In DNA form, the CDR3 reads TGTGCCAGCAGGCAACGGTACAATGAGCAGTTCTTC. Its translation is CASRQRYNEQFF.

The rearrangement uses TRBV6-1 and TRBJ1-3; unclear D gene. The CDR3 extends over 15 amino acids. Deletions cut 1 base from V and 3 bases from J, with 10 bases between. The germline V gene has CDR1 MNHNS and CDR2 SASEGT. The CDR3 loop reads CASSEGSGIGNTIYF. Here the CDR3 DNA reads TGTGCCAGCAGTGAAGGTTCGGGAATTGGAAACACCATATATTTT.

The chain is built from TRBV5-1 and TRBJ2-7, with D possibly matching TRBD1 (6 bases). V dropped 3 bases and J dropped 2 bases, with 12 bases sitting between them. Germline lookup yields CDR1 SGHRS and CDR2 YFSETQ. CDR3 length equals 14 residues. In DNA form, the CDR3 reads TGCGCCAGCAGCTCCCAACAGGGAACCTACGAGCAGTACTTC. Its protein product is CASSSQQGTYEQYF.

V and J are TRBV4-1 and TRBJ1-2; no clear D. V was clipped by 0 bases and J by 0 bases, with 5 bases between them. Germline CDR1 and CDR2: MGHRA and YSYEKL. CDR3 length: 14 residues. CDR3 loop: CASSQDWSNYGYTF. In DNA, the CDR3 is TGCGCCAGCAGCCAAGATTGGTCTAACTATGGCTACACCTTC.

The V and J genes are TRBV23-1 and TRBJ1-1; D is uncertain. TRBV23-1 is an open reading frame, and its role is uncertain. Trimming removed 3 bases from V and 7 bases from J, with 12 bases in between. The CDR3 has 13 residues. The CDR3 reads CASSHEGRNEAFF. The DNA for the CDR3 is TGCGCCAGCAGTCACGAGGGCAGAAATGAAGCTTTCTTT.

The chain uses TRBV28 and TRBJ1-5; 9 nucleotides line up with TRBD1. V shed 10 bases, J shed 7 bases, and the junction held 8 bases outside the gene matches. Germline V gene data show CDR1 as MDHEN and CDR2 as SYDVKM. The CDR3 covers 13 residues. CDR3 region: CATMTGGGQPQHF. Here the CDR3 DNA reads TGTGCCACCATGACAGGGGGAGGCCAGCCCCAGCATTTT.

The chain has TRBV6-5 and TRBJ2-1, with D unclear. The CDR3 sequence is 15 residues long. V was pared by 0 bases and J by 7 bases, with 13 bases between. Germline CDR1 and CDR2: MNHEY and SVGAGI. The CDR3 bases are TGTGCCAGCAGTTACTCGTTAGCTGGTCTAAATGAGCAGTTCTTC. Translated: CASSYSLAGLNEQFF.

The chain joins TRBV7-9 to TRBJ1-2; maybe TRBD1 (6 bases). The CDR3 contains 12 residues. Germline lookup yields CDR1 SEHNR and CDR2 FQNEAQ (reference sequence). Trimming took 5 bases from V and 7 from J, leaving 11 bases between them. The CDR3: CASSPTGVGYTF. Written as DNA, the CDR3 is TGTGCCAGCAGCCCGACAGGAGTTGGCTACACCTTC.